This T cell receptor (beta chain) comes out of a study of breast tumors, draining lymph nodes, adjacent tissues. Study-level points and caveats: Tumor TCR diversity was below lymph nodes but above nontumor tissue. That most tumor T cells come from lymph nodes remained unproven. Data fit most tumor T cells coming from lymph node, expanding in tumor.

This clonotype was seen repeatedly, ten times or more. Its antigen is currently unknown. The germline V and J ends were trimmed by 1 base and 1 base, with 7 bases remaining between them. Germline CDR1 and CDR2: MGHRA and YSYEKL. The CDR3 is 14 amino acids. TCRdb processed the multiplex PCR reads anew with MiXCR; each CDR3 protein has one entry. The sample has 66,000 or so distinct CDR3 sequences, 43% seen once. This sequence joins TRBV4-1 and TRBJ1-2; no clear D gene. The sample consisted of breast tumor tissue. The TCR sequence derives from a female donor with breast cancer. Some clones in this sample may be carry-over from other donors' samples. The CDR3 reads CASSQVRINYGYTF. The CDR3 nucleotides read TGCGCCAGCAGCCAAGTAAGGATTAACTATGGCTACACCTTC.